This TCR beta chain was sequenced during a study of neurological immune-mediated disorders. The study's findings and limits: The absence of shared CDR3 amino acid sequences among expanded clones across subjects suggests private repertoires in all groups.

Worth noting for this clonotype: Its antigen is as yet unknown.

The cDNA was synthesized by 5'RACE incorporating 10-nucleotide random UMIs. TCRdb redid the calling of the 5' RACE reads with MiXCR, one entry per CDR3 protein. The sample lists approximately 70,000 distinct CDR3 sequences, 3% to 5% occurring once. Libraries used 2 million unsorted PBMCs kept frozen in RNAlater. Germline CDR1 and CDR2: LNHDA and SQIVND (reference sequence). V was shortened by 2 bases and J by 4 bases, with 12 bases between the two germline ends. The CDR3 is 14 amino acids. This TCR derives from a man aged 30 to 45 with multiple sclerosis. Sequencing was performed on PBMCs. V gene TRBV19 combines with J gene TRBJ2-7; D is perhaps TRBD2 (5 bases). The CDR3 sequence: CASSIRGPTYEQYF. The DNA for the CDR3 is TGTGCCAGTAGTATAAGAGGGCCGACGTACGAGCAGTACTTC.